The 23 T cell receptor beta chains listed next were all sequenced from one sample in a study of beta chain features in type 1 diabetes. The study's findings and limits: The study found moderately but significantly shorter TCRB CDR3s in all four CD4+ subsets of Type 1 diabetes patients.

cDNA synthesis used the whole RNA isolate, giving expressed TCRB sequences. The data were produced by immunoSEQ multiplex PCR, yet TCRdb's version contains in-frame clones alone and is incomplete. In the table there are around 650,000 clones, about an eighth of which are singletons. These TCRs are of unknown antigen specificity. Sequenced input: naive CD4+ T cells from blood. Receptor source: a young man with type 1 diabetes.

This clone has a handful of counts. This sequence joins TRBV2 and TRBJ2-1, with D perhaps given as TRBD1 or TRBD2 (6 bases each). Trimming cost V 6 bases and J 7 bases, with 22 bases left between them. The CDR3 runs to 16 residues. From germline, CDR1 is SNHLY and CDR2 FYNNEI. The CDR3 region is CASSLWRDIQSNEQFF. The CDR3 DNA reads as TGTGCCAGCAGCCTCTGGAGGGACATCCAATCAAATGAGCAGTTCTTC.

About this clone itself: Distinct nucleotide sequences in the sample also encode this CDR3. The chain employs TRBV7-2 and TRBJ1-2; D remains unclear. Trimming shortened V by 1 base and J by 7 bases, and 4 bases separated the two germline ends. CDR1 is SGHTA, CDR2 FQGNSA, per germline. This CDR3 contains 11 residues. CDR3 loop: CASSLDGGYTF. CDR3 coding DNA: TGTGCCAGCAGCTTAGACGGTGGCTACACCTTC.

CDR3 in DNA: TGTGCCAGCAGCGTAGACCCGGCGGGCCGCTCTGGAAACACCATATATTTT. It codes for CASSVDPAGRSGNTIYF. The rearrangement links TRBV9 to TRBJ1-3; no clear D. Germline loops: CDR1 SGDLS, CDR2 YYNGEE. This CDR3 is built from 17 residues. Trimming left V 0 bases short and J 0 bases short, with 13 bases between.

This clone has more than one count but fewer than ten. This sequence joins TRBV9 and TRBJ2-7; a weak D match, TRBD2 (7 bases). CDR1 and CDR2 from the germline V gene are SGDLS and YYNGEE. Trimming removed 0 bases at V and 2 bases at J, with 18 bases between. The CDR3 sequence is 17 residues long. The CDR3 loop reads CASSVGTSGRGPYEQYF. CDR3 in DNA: TGTGCCAGCAGCGTAGGGACTTCGGGGCGGGGGCCCTACGAGCAGTACTTC.

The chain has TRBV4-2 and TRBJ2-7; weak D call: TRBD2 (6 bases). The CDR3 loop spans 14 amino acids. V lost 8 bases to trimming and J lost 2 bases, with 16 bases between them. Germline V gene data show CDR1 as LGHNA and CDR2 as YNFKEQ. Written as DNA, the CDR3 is TGTGCCAGCTCCGAGGAGGGGTTCGCCTACGAGCAGTACTTC. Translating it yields CASSEEGFAYEQYF.

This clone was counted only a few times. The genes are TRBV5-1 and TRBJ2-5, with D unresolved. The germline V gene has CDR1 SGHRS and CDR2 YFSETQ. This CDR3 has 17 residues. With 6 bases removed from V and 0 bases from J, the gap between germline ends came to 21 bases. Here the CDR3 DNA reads TGCGCCAGCAAGTTAGCCATTGGGGTGACCTACCAAGAGACCCAGTACTTC. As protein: CASKLAIGVTYQETQYF.

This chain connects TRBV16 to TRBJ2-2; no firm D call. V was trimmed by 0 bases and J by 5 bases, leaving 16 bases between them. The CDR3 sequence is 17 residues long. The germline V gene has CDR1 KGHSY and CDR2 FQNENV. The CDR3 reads CASSQSFSPTQTGELFF. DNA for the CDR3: TGTGCCAGCAGCCAATCCTTTAGTCCTACCCAAACCGGGGAGCTGTTTTTT.

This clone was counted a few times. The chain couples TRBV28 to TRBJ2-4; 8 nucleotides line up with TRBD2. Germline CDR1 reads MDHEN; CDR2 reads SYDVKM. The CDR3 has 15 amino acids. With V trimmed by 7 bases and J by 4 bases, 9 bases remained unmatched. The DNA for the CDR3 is TGTGCCAGCACCGTAGCGGGGCCACAAAAAAACATTCAGTACTTC. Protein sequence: CASTVAGPQKNIQYF. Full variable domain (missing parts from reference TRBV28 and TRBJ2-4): DVKVTQSSRYLVKRTGEKVFLECVQDMDHENMFWYRQDPGLGLRLIYFSYDVKMKEKGDIPEGYSVSREKKERFSLILESASTNQTSMYLCASTVAGPQKNIQYFGAGTRLSVL.

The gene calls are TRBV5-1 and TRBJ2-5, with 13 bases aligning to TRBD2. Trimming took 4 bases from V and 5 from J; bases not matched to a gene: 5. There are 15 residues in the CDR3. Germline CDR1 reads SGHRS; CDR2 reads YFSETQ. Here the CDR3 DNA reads TGCGCCAGCAGCCCTGGGACTAGCGGGGAGGAGACCCAGTACTTC. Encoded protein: CASSPGTSGEETQYF.

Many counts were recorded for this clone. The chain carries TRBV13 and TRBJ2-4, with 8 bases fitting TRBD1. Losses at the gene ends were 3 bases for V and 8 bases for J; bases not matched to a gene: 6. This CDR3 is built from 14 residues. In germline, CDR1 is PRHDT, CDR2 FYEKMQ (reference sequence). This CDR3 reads CASSLRQGMDIQYF. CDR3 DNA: TGTGCCAGCAGCTTGCGACAGGGGATGGACATTCAGTACTTC.

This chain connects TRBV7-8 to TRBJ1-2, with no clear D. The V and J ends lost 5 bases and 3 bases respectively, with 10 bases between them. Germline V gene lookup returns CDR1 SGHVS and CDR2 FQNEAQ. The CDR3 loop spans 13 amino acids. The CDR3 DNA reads TGTGCCAGCAGCCCTGGCGGAGACTATGGCTACACCTTC. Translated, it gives CASSPGGDYGYTF. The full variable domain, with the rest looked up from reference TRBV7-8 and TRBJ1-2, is GAGVSQSPRYKVAKRGQDVALRCDPISGHVSLFWYQQALGQGPEFLTYFQNEAQLDKSGLPSDRFFAERPEGSVSTLKIQRTQQEDSAVYLCASSPGGDYGYTFGSGTRLTVV.

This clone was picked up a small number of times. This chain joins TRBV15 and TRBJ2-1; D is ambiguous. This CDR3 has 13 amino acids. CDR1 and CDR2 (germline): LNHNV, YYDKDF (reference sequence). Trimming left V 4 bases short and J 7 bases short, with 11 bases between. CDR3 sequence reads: CATSIGLPNEQFF. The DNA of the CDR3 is TGTGCCACCAGCATAGGCCTCCCTAATGAGCAGTTCTTC.

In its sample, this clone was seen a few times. CDR3 DNA: TGTGCCAGCAGTGAAGCGCTGTCGAGCTACGTCCTGACTTTC. Its protein product is CASSEALSSYVLTF. The chain recombines TRBV2 with TRBJ2-6; no clear D gene. The CDR3 contains 14 residues. Per the germline V gene, CDR1 is SNHLY and CDR2 is FYNNEI. The V end lost 0 bases, the J end lost 11 bases, and 11 bases lay between the germline ends.

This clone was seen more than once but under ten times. The CDR3 protein is CASSLSSAGNREKLFF. CDR3 coding DNA: TGTGCCAGCAGCCTCTCCTCGGCCGGGAATCGGGAAAAACTGTTTTTT. The rearrangement joins TRBV7-2 to TRBJ1-4; D not certain. Between the trimmed V and J ends, which lost 5 bases and 8 bases, there was a span of 21 bases. Germline V CDR1 and CDR2: SGHTA, FQGNSA. The CDR3 runs to 16 residues.

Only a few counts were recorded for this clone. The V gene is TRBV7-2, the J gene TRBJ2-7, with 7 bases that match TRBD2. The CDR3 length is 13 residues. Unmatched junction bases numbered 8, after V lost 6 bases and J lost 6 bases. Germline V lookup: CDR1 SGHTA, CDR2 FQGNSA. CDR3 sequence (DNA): TGTGCCAGCAGTTCCGGGACTAAAGGCGAGCAGTACTTC. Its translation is CASSSGTKGEQYF.

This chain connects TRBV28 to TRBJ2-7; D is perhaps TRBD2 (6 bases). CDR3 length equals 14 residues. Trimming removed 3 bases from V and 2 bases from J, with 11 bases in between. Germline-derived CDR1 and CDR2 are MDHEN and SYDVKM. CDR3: CASSFPGRTYEQYF. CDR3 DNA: TGTGCCAGCAGTTTTCCAGGGAGGACCTACGAGCAGTACTTC.

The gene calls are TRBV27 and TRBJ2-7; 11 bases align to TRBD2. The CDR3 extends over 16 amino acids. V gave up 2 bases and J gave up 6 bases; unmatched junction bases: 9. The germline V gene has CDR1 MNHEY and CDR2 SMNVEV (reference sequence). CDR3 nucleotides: TGTGCCAGCAGTTTACGGGTAGCGGGGGGGCTAAGCGAGCAGTACTTC. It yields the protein CASSLRVAGGLSEQYF.

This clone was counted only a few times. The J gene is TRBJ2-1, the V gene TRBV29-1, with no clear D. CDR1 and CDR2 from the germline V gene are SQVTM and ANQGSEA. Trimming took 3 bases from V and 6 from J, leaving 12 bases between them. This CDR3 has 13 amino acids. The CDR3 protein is CSVDSAPFNEQFF. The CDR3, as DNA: TGCAGCGTTGATTCAGCCCCCTTCAATGAGCAGTTCTTC.

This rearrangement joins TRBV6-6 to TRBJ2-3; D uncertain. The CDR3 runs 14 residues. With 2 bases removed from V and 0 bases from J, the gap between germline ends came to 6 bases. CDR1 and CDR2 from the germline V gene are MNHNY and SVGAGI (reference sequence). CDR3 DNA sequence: TGTGCCAGCAGTTACGGTTCTAGCACAGATACGCAGTATTTT. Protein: CASSYGSSTDTQYF.

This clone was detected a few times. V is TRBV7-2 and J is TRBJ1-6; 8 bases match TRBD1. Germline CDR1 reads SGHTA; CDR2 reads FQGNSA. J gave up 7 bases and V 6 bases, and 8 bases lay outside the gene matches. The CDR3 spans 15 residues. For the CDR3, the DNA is TGTGCCAGCAGAGGGGGGACAGGAAGAAATTCACCCCTCCACTTT. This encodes CASRGGTGRNSPLHF.

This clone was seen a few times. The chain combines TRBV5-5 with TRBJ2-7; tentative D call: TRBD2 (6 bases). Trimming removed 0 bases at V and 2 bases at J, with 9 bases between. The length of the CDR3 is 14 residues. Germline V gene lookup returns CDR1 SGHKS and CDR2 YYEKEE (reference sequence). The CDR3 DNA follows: TGTGCCAGCAGCTTGGCCGGAGGGACCTACGAGCAGTACTTC. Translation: CASSLAGGTYEQYF.

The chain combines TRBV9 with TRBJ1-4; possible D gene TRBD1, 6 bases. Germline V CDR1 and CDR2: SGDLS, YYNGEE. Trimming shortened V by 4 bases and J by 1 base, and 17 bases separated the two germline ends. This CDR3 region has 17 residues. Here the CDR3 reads CASSSPGGHGTNEKLFF. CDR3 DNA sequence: TGTGCCAGCAGCTCACCCGGGGGGCATGGAACTAATGAAAAACTGTTTTTT.

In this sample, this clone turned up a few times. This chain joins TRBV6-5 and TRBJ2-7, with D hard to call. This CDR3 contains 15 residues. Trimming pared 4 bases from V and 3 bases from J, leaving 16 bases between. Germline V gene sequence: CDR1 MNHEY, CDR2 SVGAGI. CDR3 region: CASSLGKQSIYEQYF. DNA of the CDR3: TGTGCCAGCAGTTTAGGAAAACAGTCCATCTACGAGCAGTACTTC.